The clone carrying this TCR beta chain was picked up one time. Its antigen is currently unknown. The sample belongs to a study of blood T cells in healthy people across ages. Findings of the study overall: The study found more naive CD4+ cells and higher diversity in long-lived than aged donors.

The people who gave samples were healthy Caucasians from Russia, aged roughly 6 to 90. Investigators took roughly 10 milliliters of peripheral blood from every donor. A sample-barcoded 5' primer and a J-beta primer mix were used in a second PCR of about 7 to 12 cycles. TCRdb reprocessed the 5' RACE reads with MiXCR, giving one entry per CDR3 protein. The sample consists of over 300,000 distinct CDR3 sequences, roughly half of them appearing once. This clonotype was obtained from a man aged 55 to 69 in good health. The sample comprised blood.

CDR3 loop: CSARVRAETQFF. CDR3 bases: TGCAGTGCTAGAGTTAGGGCAGAGACCCAGTTCTTC. The V call is TRBV20-1, the J call TRBJ2-5; unclear D gene. The J call may not be correct, given that the DNA end is closer to TRBJ2-1. This CDR3 has 12 residues. Germline CDR1 reads DFQATT; CDR2 reads SNEGSKA (reference sequence).